This T cell receptor (beta chain) was sequenced for a study of blood T cell repertoires in COVID-19. The overall study: The study drew acute and convalescent COVID-19 samples from the United States, Italy and Spain. From T cells, B-cell-depleted T cells, or PBMCs came the material, which was cDNA or gDNA.

Per the authors' pipeline: Using reference gene primer amplification, nucleated cell counts were estimated. Sequencing was performed with immunoSEQ multiplex PCR; in TCRdb, only in-frame clones are kept and a portion is missing. V, J and clone size reflect that table, while D and trimming were determined from the DNA. The top ten hold 4% to 5% of the sample, which has roughly 320,000 clones, around 84% seen once. Trimming removed 6 bases from V and 6 bases from J, with 12 bases in between. In germline, CDR1 is DFQATT, CDR2 SNEGSKA (reference sequence). The CDR3 is 11 residues long. Participants, about 18 to 90 years old, spanned some 23 US areas.

The V gene is TRBV20-1, the J gene TRBJ2-7, with a weak D call TRBD2 (7 bases). Sequencing was performed on PBMCs or T cells enriched from blood (not recorded which). The receptor's source is a man aged 30 to 39 who had recovered from COVID-19. The CDR3 region is CSAKGGGEQYF. In DNA, the CDR3 is TGCAGTGCCAAGGGAGGGGGCGAGCAGTACTTC.